The 19 T cell receptor beta chains below were found in one sample sequenced in a study of cytomegalovirus exposure and HLA in healthy donors. Primers for the PCR totalled 60 Vbeta and 13 Jbeta. The table came from immunoSEQ multiplex PCR; TCRdb's copy has only in-frame clones and leaves some out. The sample records more than 100,000 clones, 65% to 80% being singletons. The specimen was PBMCs. These receptor sequences come from a middle-aged woman in good health and CMV-seropositive.

This clone appeared a few times. V usage is TRBV7-9 and J usage is TRBJ2-1; a possible D gene is TRBD2 (5 bases). Deletions cut 4 bases from V and 6 bases from J, with 22 bases between. Germline V CDR1 and CDR2: SEHNR, FQNEAQ (reference sequence). This CDR3 contains 17 residues. Here the CDR3 reads CASSSLPVRKGGNEQFF. The CDR3 coding sequence is TGTGCCAGCAGCTCCCTACCCGTAAGGAAAGGAGGCAATGAGCAGTTCTTC.

The chain joins TRBV5-4 to TRBJ2-1; TRBD2 matches 8 bases. This CDR3 has 14 amino acids. CDR1 and CDR2 (germline): SGHNT, YYREEE (reference sequence). V lost 3 bases and J lost 8; bases outside the gene matches: 7. DNA of the CDR3: TGTGCCAGCAGCTCGACCGGGAGGGGTGATGAGCAGTTCTTC. This translates into CASSSTGRGDEQFF.

The genes are TRBV5-1 and TRBJ1-1, with D uncertain. The CDR3 extends over 14 amino acids. The V gene's germline CDR1 is SGHRS and CDR2 YFSETQ. V dropped 0 bases and J dropped 13 bases, with 19 bases sitting between them. Here the CDR3 reads CASSLAVTGGGLFF. DNA for the CDR3: TGCGCCAGCAGCTTGGCCGTTACGGGAGGAGGGCTTTTCTTT.

The CDR3 nucleotides are TGTGCCACCAGCAGAGAAGAACTTGGTGGCTACACCTTC. It translates to CATSREELGGYTF. The rearrangement uses TRBV15 and TRBJ1-2; D not resolved. V lost 0 bases to trimming and J lost 7 bases, with 9 bases between them. Per germline, CDR1 LNHNV and CDR2 YYDKDF (reference sequence). CDR3 length: 13 residues.

The V call is TRBV7-8, the J call TRBJ2-5; 9 bases are shared with TRBD1. The junction had 13 bases not matched to a gene; V was cut back by 6 bases and J by 11 bases. CDR1 is SGHVS, CDR2 FQNEAQ, per germline. The CDR3 sequence is 14 residues long. The CDR3 sequence is CASRQGQGREKQYF. Here the CDR3 DNA reads TGTGCCAGCAGACAGGGACAGGGAAGGGAAAAGCAGTACTTC.

The rearrangement uses TRBV10-1 and TRBJ2-1; 7 positions agree with TRBD2. CDR1 and CDR2 (germline): WNHNN, SYGVQD (reference sequence). V gave up 4 bases and J gave up 8 bases; unmatched junction bases: 11. The CDR3 runs to 15 residues. This CDR3 is CASSGSGPTGDEQFF. The DNA for the CDR3 is TGCGCCAGCAGTGGTAGCGGGCCCACTGGCGATGAGCAGTTCTTC.

The chain's CDR3 is CASSPLARGLSDNSPLHF. The CDR3 DNA reads TGTGCCAGCTCACCACTCGCCAGGGGGCTGTCGGATAATTCACCCCTCCACTTT. The chain recombines TRBV18 with TRBJ1-6; 8 bases are a match to TRBD1. Germline CDR1 reads KGHSH; CDR2 reads LQKENI. V trimming: 1 base; J trimming: 5 bases; junction bases outside the gene matches: 10. This CDR3 region has 18 residues.

This clone has a single count. The chain employs TRBV6-1 and TRBJ2-7; 9 bases align to TRBD1. The V gene's germline CDR1 is MNHNS and CDR2 SASEGT. With V trimmed by 4 bases and J by 2 bases, 9 bases remained unmatched. The CDR3 consists of 16 residues. CDR3 protein: CASSGSGQGRTYEQYF. DNA of the CDR3: TGTGCCAGCAGTGGATCAGGACAGGGGAGGACCTACGAGCAGTACTTC.

The chain uses TRBV19 and TRBJ1-3; no reliable D call. Germline V gene data show CDR1 as LNHDA and CDR2 as SQIVND (reference sequence). This CDR3 comprises 16 residues. V gave up 1 base and J gave up 2 bases, with 12 bases separating them. CDR3 region: CASSIAPEPPGNTIYF. In nucleotides, the CDR3 is TGTGCCAGTAGTATAGCCCCTGAGCCCCCTGGAAACACCATATATTTT.

The rearrangement uses TRBV19 and TRBJ2-7, with 7 bases fitting TRBD1. The germline V gene has CDR1 LNHDA and CDR2 SQIVND (reference sequence). After removal of 6 bases from V and 1 base from J, the junction contained 3 bases not matched to a gene. The CDR3 sequence is 13 residues long. CDR3 region: CASSQGQSYEQYF. The CDR3 coding sequence is TGTGCCAGTAGCCAGGGACAGTCCTACGAGCAGTACTTC. Combining the CDR3 with reference TRBV19 and TRBJ2-7 gives the whole variable domain DGGITQSPKYLFRKEGQNVTLSCEQNLNHDAMYWYRQDPGQGLRLIYYSQIVNDFQKGDIAEGYSVSREKKESFPLTVTSAQKNPTAFYLCASSQGQSYEQYFGPGTRLTVT.

The chain has TRBV7-3 and TRBJ2-1, with D unclear. Germline-derived CDR1 and CDR2 are SGHTA and FQGTGA. Trimming took 1 base from V and 6 from J, leaving 16 bases between them. This CDR3 spans 16 amino acids. CDR3 DNA: TGTGCCAGCAGCTTAAATCCGGGTCCCCCTAGCAATGAGCAGTTCTTC. It translates to CASSLNPGPPSNEQFF.

Written as DNA, the CDR3 is TGCGCCAGCAGCTTGGCCCGGAGGGCCGTTTACGAGCAGTACTTC. Translated: CASSLARRAVYEQYF. The V and J genes are TRBV5-1 and TRBJ2-5; maybe TRBD2 (6 bases). The J call is in doubt because the DNA end fits TRBJ2-7 better. CDR1 is SGHRS and CDR2 is YFSETQ in the germline V gene. The CDR3 is 15 amino acids.

This chain joins TRBV7-2 and TRBJ2-1; TRBD2 might be the D (6 bases). The CDR3 has 15 amino acids. Between the trimmed V and J ends, which lost 5 bases and 4 bases, there was a span of 15 bases. Germline V lookup: CDR1 SGHTA, CDR2 FQGNSA. For the CDR3, the DNA is TGTGCCAGCAGCGCCCGGGACTTTTCTTACAATGAGCAGTTCTTC. Residues: CASSARDFSYNEQFF.

The gene calls are TRBV7-9 and TRBJ2-3; 10 nucleotides match TRBD2. Trimming at V came to 3 bases and at J to 0 bases, leaving 6 bases not matched to a gene. CDR1 and CDR2 (germline): SEHNR, FQNEAQ (reference sequence). CDR3 size: 17 residues. CDR3 in amino acids: CASSLWRTSGSTDTQYF. The CDR3 bases are TGTGCCAGCAGCTTGTGGAGGACTAGCGGCAGCACAGATACGCAGTATTTT.

The chain uses TRBV5-6 and TRBJ2-7, with D perhaps matching TRBD1 (6 bases). Between the trimmed V and J ends, which lost 3 bases and 7 bases, there was a span of 14 bases. Germline CDR1 SGHDT, CDR2 YYEEEE. This CDR3 region has 13 residues. For the CDR3, the DNA is TGTGCCAGCAGCTCAGGGGCCTCTTGGGAGCAGTACTTC. This gives the protein CASSSGASWEQYF.

This clone was detected only once. V is TRBV4-3 and J is TRBJ2-3; 9 bases match TRBD1. The CDR3 is made up of 19 amino acids. The V segment lost 0 bases and the J segment 4 bases; nucleotides outside the gene matches: 14. Germline V gene data show CDR1 as LGHNA and CDR2 as YSLEER. CDR3 sequence: CASSQDGTGYGASADTQYF. Here the CDR3 DNA reads TGCGCCAGCAGCCAAGATGGGACAGGGTACGGCGCTAGCGCAGATACGCAGTATTTT.

The J gene is TRBJ1-2, the V gene TRBV30, with 7 nucleotides matching TRBD1. Unmatched junction bases numbered 8, after V lost 2 bases and J lost 2 bases. CDR3 length: 15 amino acids. Germline CDR1 and CDR2: GTSNPN and SVGIG (reference sequence). CDR3 DNA sequence: TGTGCCTGGAGTCTTGCCGGAGGGGGCAACTATGGCTACACCTTC. Its protein product is CAWSLAGGGNYGYTF.

This rearrangement joins TRBV6-8 to TRBJ2-3, with a weak D call TRBD2 (6 bases). The V end was cut by 8 bases, the J end by 0 bases, with 21 bases between. The CDR3 is made up of 17 amino acids. Germline CDR1 reads MNHGY; CDR2 reads SAAAGT. The DNA of the CDR3 is TGTGCCAGCCCTTGTTCGCTACGTGGGAGGAGCACAGATACGCAGTATTTT. Protein: CASPCSLRGRSTDTQYF.

This clone was seen only once. CDR3 amino acids: CASSLFQGAGNQPQHF. The CDR3 DNA reads TGCGCCAGCAGCCTTTTCCAGGGGGCCGGCAATCAGCCCCAGCATTTT. This rearrangement joins TRBV4-1 to TRBJ1-5; 8 bases are shared with TRBD1. From germline, CDR1 is MGHRA and CDR2 YSYEKL. Trimming removed 4 bases from V and 2 bases from J; junction bases left unmatched: 7. This CDR3 has 16 residues.